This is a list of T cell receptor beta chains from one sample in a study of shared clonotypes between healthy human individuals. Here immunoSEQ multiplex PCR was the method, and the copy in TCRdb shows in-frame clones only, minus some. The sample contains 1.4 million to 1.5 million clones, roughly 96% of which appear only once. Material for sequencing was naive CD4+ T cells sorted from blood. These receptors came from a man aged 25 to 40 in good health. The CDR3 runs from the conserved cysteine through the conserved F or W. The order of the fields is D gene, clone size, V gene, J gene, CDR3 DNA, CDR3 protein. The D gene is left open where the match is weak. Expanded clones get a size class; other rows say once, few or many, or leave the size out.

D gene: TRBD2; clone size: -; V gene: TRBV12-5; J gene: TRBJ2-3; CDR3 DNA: TGTGCTAGTGGTTTGGAAGGACTAGCTGGGGATACGCAGTATTTT; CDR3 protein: CASGLEGLAGDTQYF
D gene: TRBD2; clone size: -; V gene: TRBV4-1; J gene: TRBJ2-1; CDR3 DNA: TGCGCCAGCAGCCGGCAACTAGCGGGAGTGTCCTACAATGAGCAGTTCTTC; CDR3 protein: CASSRQLAGVSYNEQFF
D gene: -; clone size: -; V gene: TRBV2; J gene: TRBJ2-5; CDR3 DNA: TGTGCCAGCAGTGCCAGGCAGGGTGGGAGAGAGACCCAGTACTTC; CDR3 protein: CASSARQGGRETQYF
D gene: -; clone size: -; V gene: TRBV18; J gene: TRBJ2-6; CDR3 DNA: TGTGCCAGCTCAACCGGGAACTCTGGGGCCAACGTCCTGACTTTC; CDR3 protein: CASSTGNSGANVLTF
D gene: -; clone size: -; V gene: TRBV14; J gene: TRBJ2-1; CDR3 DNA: TGTGCCAGCAGCCGACGGGACTCCAATGAGCAGTTCTTC; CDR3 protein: CASSRRDSNEQFF
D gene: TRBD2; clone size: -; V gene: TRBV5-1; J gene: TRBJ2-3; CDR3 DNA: TGCGCCAGCAGCTTGAGCGGGATTTCTACAGATACGCAGTATTTT; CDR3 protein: CASSLSGISTDTQYF
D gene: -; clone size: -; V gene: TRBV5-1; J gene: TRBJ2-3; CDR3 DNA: TGCGCCAGCAGCCGACAGGATATAGATACGCAGTATTTT; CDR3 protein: CASSRQDIDTQYF
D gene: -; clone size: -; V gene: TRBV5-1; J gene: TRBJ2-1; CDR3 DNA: TGCGCCAGCAGCCAGTTTCCAGAATACAATGAGCAGTTCTTC; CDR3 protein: CASSQFPEYNEQFF
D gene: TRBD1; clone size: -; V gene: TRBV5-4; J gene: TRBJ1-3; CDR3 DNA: TGTGCCAGCCAGAAGGGCCCGGGACAGGGAGAACCTGGAAACACCATATATTTT; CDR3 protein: CASQKGPGQGEPGNTIYF
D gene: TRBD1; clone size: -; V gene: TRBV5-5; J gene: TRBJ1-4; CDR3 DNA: TGTGCCAGCAGCTGGACAGGGTCTGCTAAACTGTTTTTT; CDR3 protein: CASSWTGSAKLFF
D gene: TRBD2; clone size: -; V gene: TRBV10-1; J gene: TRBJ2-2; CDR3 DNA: TGCGCCAGCAGTTTGGGCGGGAGAGGTACCGGGGAGCTGTTTTTT; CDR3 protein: CASSLGGRGTGELFF
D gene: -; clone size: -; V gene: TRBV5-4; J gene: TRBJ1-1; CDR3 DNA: TGTGCAGATGAAAGGGAGAGGGCTTTCTTT; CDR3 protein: CADERERAFF
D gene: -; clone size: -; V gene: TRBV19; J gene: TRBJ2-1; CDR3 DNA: TGTGCCAGTAGTATCGGGACCCTCTCCGATGAGCAGTTCTTC; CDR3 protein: CASSIGTLSDEQFF
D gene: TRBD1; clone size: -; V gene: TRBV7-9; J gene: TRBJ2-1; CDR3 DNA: TGTGCCAGCAGCGCAAGGACAGGGGAATTGTTTACGGATGAGCAGTTCTTC; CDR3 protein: CASSARTGELFTDEQFF
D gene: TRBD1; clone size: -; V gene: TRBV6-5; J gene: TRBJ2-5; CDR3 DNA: TGTGCCAGCCGAATCCAGGGGGCACAGGAGACCCAGTACTTC; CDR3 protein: CASRIQGAQETQYF
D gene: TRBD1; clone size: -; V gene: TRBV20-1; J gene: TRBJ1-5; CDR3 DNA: TGCAGTGCTAGTAACAGGGGCCGTCAGCATTTT; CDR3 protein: CSASNRGRQHF
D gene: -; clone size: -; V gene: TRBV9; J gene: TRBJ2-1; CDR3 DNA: TGTGCCAGCAGCGCCTGGAACGGTAAAAGCGGTTGGGGGAACAATGAGCAGTTCTTC; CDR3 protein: CASSAWNGKSGWGNNEQFF
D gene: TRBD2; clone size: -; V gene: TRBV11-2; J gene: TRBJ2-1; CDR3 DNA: TGTGCCAGCAGCTTCAGACTAGCGGGAGGACTCTCCTACAATGAGCAGTTCTTC; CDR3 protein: CASSFRLAGGLSYNEQFF
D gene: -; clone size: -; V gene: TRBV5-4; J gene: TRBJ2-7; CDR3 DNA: TGTGCCAGCAGCTCTCGTCGGGATGGGTCCGAGCAGTACTTC; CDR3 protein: CASSSRRDGSEQYF
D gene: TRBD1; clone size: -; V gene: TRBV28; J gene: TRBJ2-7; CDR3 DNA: TGTGCCACCTGGGACAGGGTTTTCGAGCAGTACTTC; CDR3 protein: CATWDRVFEQYF
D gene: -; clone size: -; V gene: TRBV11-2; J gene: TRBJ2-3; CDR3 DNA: TGTGCCAGCAGCCCCCTCGTCCGGGCAAGAGCAGATACGCAGTATTTT; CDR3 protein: CASSPLVRARADTQYF
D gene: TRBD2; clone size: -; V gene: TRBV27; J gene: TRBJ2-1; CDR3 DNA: TGTGCCAGCAGTTTACGACTAGCGGGGTACAATGAGCAGTTCTTC; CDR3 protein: CASSLRLAGYNEQFF
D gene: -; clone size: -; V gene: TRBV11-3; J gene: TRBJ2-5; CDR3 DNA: TGTGCCAGCAGCTTCGATTTTGGAGAGACCCAGTACTTC; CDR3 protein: CASSFDFGETQYF
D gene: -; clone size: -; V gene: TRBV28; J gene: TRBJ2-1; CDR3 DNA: TGTGCCAGCAAGGTCTTTTCCTCCTACAATGAGCAGTTCTTC; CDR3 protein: CASKVFSSYNEQFF
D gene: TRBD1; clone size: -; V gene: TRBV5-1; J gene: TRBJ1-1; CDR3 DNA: TGCGCCAGCAGCTTAGGGACAGGGGGCACTGAAGCTTTCTTT; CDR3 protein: CASSLGTGGTEAFF
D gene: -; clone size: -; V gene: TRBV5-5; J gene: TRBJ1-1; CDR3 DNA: TGTGCCAGCCGGAAAGACCGCGTCGCTGAAGCTTTCTTT; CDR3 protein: CASRKDRVAEAFF
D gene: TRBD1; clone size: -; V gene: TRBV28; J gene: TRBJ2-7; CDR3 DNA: TGTGCCAGCAGTTATACCCGGGACAGGATACCAGAGCAGTACTTC; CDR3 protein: CASSYTRDRIPEQYF
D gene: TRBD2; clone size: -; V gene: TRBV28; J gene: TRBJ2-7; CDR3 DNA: TGTGCCAGCACGGGAGGGGCACCCTACGAGCAGTACTTC; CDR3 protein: CASTGGAPYEQYF
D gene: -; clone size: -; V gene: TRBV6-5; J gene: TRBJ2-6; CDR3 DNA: TGTGCCAGCAGCCTAATCACTGGGGCCAACGTCCTGACTTTC; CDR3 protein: CASSLITGANVLTF
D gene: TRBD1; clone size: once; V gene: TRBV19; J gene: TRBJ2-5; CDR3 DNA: TGTGCCAGTAGTATAGGGGGACAGATCCAAGAGACCCAGTACTTC; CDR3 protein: CASSIGGQIQETQYF
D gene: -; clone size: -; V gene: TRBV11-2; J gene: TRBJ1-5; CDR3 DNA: TGTGCCAGCAGCTTAGTAGGGGGTGGACAGCCCCAGCATTTT; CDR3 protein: CASSLVGGGQPQHF
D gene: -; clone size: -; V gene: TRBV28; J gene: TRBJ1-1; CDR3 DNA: TGTGCCAGCAGTTCGCCTTGGGGCGTAGGGAACACTGAAGCTTTCTTT; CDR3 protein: CASSSPWGVGNTEAFF
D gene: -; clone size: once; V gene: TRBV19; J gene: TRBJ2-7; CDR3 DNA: TGTGCCAGTAGTATCGGTCCTGACAGCTACGAGCAGTACTTC; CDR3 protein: CASSIGPDSYEQYF
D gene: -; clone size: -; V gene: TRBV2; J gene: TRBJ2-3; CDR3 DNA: TGTGCCAGCAGCAGACTAGGCCGGGATACGCAGTATTTT; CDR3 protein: CASSRLGRDTQYF
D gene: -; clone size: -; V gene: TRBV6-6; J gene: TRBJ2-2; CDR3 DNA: TGTGCCAGCAGTTACTTCGGGTGGGACACCGGGGAGCTGTTTTTT; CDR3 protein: CASSYFGWDTGELFF
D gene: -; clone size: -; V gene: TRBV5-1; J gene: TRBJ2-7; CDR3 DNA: TGCGCCAGCAGCTCGGCCCGGGGGTTCGCCTACGAGCAGTACTTC; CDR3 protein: CASSSARGFAYEQYF
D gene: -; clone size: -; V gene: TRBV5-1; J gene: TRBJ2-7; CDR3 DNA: TGCGCCAGCAGCTTCGGGCCCCGTGGCTACGAGCAGTACTTC; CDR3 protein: CASSFGPRGYEQYF
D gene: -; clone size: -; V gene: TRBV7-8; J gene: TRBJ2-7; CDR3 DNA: TGTGCCAGCAGCTTAGGGACAGCCTACGAGCAGTACTTC; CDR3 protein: CASSLGTAYEQYF
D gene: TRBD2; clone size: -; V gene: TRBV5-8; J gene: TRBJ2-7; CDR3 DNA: TGTGCCAGCAGCTCGACTAGCGGAGGTAGCTCCTACGAGCAGTACTTC; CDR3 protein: CASSSTSGGSSYEQYF
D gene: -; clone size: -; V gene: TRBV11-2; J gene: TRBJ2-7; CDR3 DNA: TGTGCCAGCACCTGGGGCGACATTGCGGGCTACGAGCAGTACTTC; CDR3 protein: CASTWGDIAGYEQYF
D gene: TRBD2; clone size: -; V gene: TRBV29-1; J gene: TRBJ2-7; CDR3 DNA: TGCAGCGTTTGGGGACTAGCGGGACTCCCGGGGTACGAGCAGTACTTC; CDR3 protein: CSVWGLAGLPGYEQYF
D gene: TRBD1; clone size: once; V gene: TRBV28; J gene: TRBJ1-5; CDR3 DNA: TGTGCCAGCAGTCCATCAGACAGGGGACGGGCTCAGCCCCAGCATTTT; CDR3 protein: CASSPSDRGRAQPQHF
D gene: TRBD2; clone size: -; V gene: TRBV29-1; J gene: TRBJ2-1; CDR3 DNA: TGCAGCGGGAGTGGGACTAGCGGGAGTTCGGGTGAGCAGTTCTTC; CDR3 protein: CSGSGTSGSSGEQFF
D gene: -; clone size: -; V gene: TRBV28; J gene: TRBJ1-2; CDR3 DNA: TGTGCCAGCAGTTTACTAATAGGGGACCGCTTTACTTCTAACTATGGCTACACCTTC; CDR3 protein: CASSLLIGDRFTSNYGYTF
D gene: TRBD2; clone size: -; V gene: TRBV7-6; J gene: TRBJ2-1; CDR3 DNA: TGTGCCAGCAGCCTAGCGGGAGTTTCCTACAATGAGCAGTTCTTC; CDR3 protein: CASSLAGVSYNEQFF
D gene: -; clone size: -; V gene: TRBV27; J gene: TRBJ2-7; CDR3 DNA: TGTGCCAGCGCAAGACAGACCCTTTACGAGCAGTACTTC; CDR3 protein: CASARQTLYEQYF
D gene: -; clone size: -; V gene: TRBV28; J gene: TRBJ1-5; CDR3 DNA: TGTGCCAGCTGCGACAGCGATAGCAATCAGCCCCAGCATTTT; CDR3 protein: CASCDSDSNQPQHF
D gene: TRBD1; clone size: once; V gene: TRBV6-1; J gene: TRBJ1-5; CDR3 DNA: TGTGCCAGCAGTGCCGGGACAGGGGGTAAGCCCCAGCATTTT; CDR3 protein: CASSAGTGGKPQHF
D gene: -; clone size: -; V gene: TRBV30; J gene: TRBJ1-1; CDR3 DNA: TGTGCCTGGAGATTCTCAGCGAATAGTGAAGCTTTCTTT; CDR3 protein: CAWRFSANSEAFF
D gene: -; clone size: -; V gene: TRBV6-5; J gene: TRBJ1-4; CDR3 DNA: TGTGCCAGCCGAACAGGGTCGAATGAAAAACTGTTTTTT; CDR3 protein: CASRTGSNEKLFF
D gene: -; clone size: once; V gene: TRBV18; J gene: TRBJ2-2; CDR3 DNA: TGTGCCAGCTCACGTCCAGGGGCGCTGAACACCGGGGAGCTGTTTTTT; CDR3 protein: CASSRPGALNTGELFF
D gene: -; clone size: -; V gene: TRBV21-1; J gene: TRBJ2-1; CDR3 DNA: TGTGCCAGCAGCATTCCACAGGGGGGTAATGAGCAGTTCTTC; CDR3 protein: CASSIPQGGNEQFF
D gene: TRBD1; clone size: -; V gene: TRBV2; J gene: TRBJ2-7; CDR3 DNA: TGTGCCAGCAGCTCTCAGGGGGCTTTCCACGAGCAGTACTTC; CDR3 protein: CASSSQGAFHEQYF
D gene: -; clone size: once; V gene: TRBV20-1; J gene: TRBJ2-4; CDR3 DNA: TGCAGTGGCGCAGACCTCGCGGATCAGTACTTC; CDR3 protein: CSGADLADQYF
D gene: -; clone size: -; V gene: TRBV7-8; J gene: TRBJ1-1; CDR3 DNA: TGTGCCACGGTAGCGATGGGGGCGCAGAACACTGAAGCTTTCTTT; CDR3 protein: CATVAMGAQNTEAFF
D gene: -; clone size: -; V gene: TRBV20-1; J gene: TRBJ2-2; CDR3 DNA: TGCAGTGCCGGCGAAGGCGGGGAGCTGTTTTTT; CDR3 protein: CSAGEGGELFF
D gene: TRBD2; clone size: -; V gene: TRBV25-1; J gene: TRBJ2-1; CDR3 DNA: TGTGCCAGCAGTGAAACGGGAGGGCGGAATGAGCAGTTCTTC; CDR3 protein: CASSETGGRNEQFF
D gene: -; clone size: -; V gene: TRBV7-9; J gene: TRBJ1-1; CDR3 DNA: TGTGCCAGCAGCTCTCGTCGGTTAGGAACTGAAGCTTTCTTT; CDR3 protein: CASSSRRLGTEAFF
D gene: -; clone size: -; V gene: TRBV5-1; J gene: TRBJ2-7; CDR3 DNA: TGCGCCAGCAGCTTGAGTCCGACGCCTCTATACGAGCAGTACTTC; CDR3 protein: CASSLSPTPLYEQYF